The subject of this entry is one T cell receptor beta chain. Its antigen is as yet unknown. These data come from a study of T cell clusters in autoimmune cytopenias. This CDR3 is 17 amino acids long. TRB rearrangements were amplified by touch-down multiplex PCR with mixed TRB-A/B primers. TCRdb re-called the multiplex PCR reads; one entry per CDR3 protein, DNA not given. The table gives 12,000 or so distinct CDR3 sequences; the top ten clones make up about 3% of it. Some 38,000 genome equivalents of blood DNA were amplified for TRB. Findings of the study overall: Active autoimmune hepatitis patients had about 3-fold fewer exclusive TRB clusters than healthy donors. A dominant lymphoma-associated repertoire apparently masked the cluster-lack signature in secondary cytopenia versus chronic lymphocytic leukemia.

This rearrangement joins TRBV12-3 or TRBV12-4 to TRBJ2-3; checking the TCRdb D call of TRBD1 is not possible without DNA. Sequenced material: peripheral blood. The TCR sequence derives from a human donor with an autoimmune cytopenia or autoimmune hepatitis (not recorded which). CDR3: CASSLLPGGVNTDTQYF.